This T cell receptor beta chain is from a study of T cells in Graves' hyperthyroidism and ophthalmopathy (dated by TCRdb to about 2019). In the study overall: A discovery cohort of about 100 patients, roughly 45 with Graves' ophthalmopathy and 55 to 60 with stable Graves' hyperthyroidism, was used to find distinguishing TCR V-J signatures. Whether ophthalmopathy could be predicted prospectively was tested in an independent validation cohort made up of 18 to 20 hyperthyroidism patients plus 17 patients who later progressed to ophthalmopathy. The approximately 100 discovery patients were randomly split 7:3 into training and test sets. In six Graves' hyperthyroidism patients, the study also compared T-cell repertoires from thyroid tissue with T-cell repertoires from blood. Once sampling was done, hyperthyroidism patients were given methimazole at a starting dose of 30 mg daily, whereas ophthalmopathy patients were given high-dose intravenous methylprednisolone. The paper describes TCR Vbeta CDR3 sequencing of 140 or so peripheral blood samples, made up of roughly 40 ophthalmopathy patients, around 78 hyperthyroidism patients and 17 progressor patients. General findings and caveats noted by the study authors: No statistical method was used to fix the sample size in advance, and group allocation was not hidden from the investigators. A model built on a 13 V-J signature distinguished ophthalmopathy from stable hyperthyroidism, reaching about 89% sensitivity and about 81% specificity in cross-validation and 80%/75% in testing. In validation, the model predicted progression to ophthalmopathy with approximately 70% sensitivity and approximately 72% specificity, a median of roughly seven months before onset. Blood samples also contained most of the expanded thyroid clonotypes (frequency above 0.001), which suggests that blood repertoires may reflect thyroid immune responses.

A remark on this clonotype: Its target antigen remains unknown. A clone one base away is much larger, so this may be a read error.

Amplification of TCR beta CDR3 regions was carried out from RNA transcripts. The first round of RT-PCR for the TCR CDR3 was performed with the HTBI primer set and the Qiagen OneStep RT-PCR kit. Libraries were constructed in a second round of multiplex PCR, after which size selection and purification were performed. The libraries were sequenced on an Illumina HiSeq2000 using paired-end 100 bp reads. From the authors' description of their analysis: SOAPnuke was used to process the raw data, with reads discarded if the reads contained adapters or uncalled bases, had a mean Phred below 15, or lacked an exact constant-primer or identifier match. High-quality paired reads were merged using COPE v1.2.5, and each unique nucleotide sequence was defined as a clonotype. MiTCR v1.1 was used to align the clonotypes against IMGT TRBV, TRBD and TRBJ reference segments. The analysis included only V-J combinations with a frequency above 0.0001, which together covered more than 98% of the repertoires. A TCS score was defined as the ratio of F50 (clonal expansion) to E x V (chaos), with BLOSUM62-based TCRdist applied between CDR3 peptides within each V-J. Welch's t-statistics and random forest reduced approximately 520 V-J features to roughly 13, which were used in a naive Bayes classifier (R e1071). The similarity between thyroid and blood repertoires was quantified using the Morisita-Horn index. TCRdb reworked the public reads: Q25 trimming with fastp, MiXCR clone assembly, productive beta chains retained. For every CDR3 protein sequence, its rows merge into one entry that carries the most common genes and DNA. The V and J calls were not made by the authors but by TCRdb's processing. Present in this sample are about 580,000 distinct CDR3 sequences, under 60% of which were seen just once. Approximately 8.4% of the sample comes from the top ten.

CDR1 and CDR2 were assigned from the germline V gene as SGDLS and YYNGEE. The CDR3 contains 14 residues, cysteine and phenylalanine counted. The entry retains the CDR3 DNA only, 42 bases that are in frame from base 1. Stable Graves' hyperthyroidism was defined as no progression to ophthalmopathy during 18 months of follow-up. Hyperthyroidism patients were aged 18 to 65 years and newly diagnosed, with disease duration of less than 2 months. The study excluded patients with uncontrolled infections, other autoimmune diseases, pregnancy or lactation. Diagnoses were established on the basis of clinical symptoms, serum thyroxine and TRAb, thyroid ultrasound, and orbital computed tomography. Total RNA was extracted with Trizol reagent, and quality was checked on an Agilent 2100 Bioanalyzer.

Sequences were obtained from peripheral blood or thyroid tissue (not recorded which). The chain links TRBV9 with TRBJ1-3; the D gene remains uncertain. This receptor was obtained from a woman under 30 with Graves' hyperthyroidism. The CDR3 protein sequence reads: CAGSEAVFGNTIYF. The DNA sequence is TGTGCCGGCAGTGAAGCGGTTTTTGGAAACACCATATATTTT.